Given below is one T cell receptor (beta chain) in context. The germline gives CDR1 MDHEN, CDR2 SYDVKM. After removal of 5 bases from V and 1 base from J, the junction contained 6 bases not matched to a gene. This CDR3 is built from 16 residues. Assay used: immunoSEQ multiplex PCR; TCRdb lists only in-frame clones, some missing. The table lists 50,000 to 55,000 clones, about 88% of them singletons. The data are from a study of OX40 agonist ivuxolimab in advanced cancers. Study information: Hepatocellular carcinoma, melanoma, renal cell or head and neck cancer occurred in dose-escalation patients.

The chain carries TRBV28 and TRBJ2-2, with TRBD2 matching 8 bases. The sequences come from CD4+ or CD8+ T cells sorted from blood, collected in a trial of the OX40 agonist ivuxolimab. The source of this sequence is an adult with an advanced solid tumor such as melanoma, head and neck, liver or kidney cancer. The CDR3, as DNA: TGTGCCAGCAGTACCGTCGGGGGGGAGAACACCGGGGAGCTGTTTTTT. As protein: CASSTVGGENTGELFF. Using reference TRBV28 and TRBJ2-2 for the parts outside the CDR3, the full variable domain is DVKVTQSSRYLVKRTGEKVFLECVQDMDHENMFWYRQDPGLGLRLIYFSYDVKMKEKGDIPEGYSVSREKKERFSLILESASTNQTSMYLCASSTVGGENTGELFFGEGSRLTVL.